These T cell receptor beta chains were read from a single sample in a study of cytomegalovirus exposure and HLA in healthy donors. TCRdb's table, derived via immunoSEQ multiplex PCR, lists solely in-frame clones and lacks some. This sample has around 150,000 clones, with about 80% found just once. The sample comprised PBMCs. Every receptor here comes from a man aged 30 to 39 in good health and CMV-seropositive. Each CDR3 is given with its conserved first and last residue. A D gene is named only where the DNA matches it firmly. Rows may omit the clone size; those that give it use once, few, many or a size class.

>-|-|14|TRBV6-1|TRBJ1-3
TGTGCCAGCAGTGAATTCGGCTCTGGAAACACCATATATTTT
CASSEFGSGNTIYF
>TRBD1|-|13|TRBV5-4|TRBJ1-1
TGTGCCAGCAGCCTGGACAGGGCCACTGAAGCTTTCTTT
CASSLDRATEAFF
>-|few|15|TRBV19|TRBJ1-4
TGTGCCAGTACCGACAGTTGGAGGGGTAATGAAAAACTGTTTTTT
CASTDSWRGNEKLFF
>-|-|13|TRBV29-1|TRBJ2-7
TGCAGCGTTGAAGCTGATGACAGCTACGAGCAGTACTTC
CSVEADDSYEQYF
>-|-|16|TRBV4-1|TRBJ1-1
TGCGCCAGCAGCCAAGCGTCCGGCGGAGATACCTCTGAAGCTTTCTTT
CASSQASGGDTSEAFF
>TRBD1|-|13|TRBV18|TRBJ2-7
TGTGCCAGCTCACCAGGGACAGGGTACGAGCAGTACTTC
CASSPGTGYEQYF
>-|-|15|TRBV28|TRBJ2-7
TGTGCCAGCAGTTTACTTTCCAGGGATCGGCACGAGCAGTACTTC
CASSLLSRDRHEQYF
>TRBD1|-|13|TRBV6-5|TRBJ1-2
TGTGCCAGCAGTTACTCGACAGGGGGAGGCTACACCTTC
CASSYSTGGGYTF
>-|-|14|TRBV7-9|TRBJ2-7
TGTGCCAGCAGCTTACATCAGGGGTACTACGAGCAGTACTTC
CASSLHQGYYEQYF
>TRBD1|once|17|TRBV9|TRBJ2-7
TGTGCCAGCAGCGTAGCTACTGGACAGGGGGTCGCCTACGAGCAGTACTTC
CASSVATGQGVAYEQYF
>TRBD1|-|18|TRBV7-2|TRBJ1-2
TGTGCCAGCAGCTTACTCCCACCGGGACAGGGGACCCGCTATGGCTACACCTTC
CASSLLPPGQGTRYGYTF
>-|-|14|TRBV7-2|TRBJ1-1
TGTGCCAGCACTGCAACCCGGGGAAGCACTGAAGCTTTCTTT
CASTATRGSTEAFF
>-|-|16|TRBV7-6|TRBJ2-3
TGTGCCAGCAGCTTATGGTCCAGGGACATCCCAGATACGCAGTATTTT
CASSLWSRDIPDTQYF
>-|-|13|TRBV2|TRBJ1-4
TGTGCCAGCAACAGGCAGTTAAATGAAAAACTGTTTTTT
CASNRQLNEKLFF
>TRBD2|-|15|TRBV7-2|TRBJ2-5
TGTGCCAGCAGCTTAGACGGGGGGGCAGGGGAGACCCAGTACTTC
CASSLDGGAGETQYF
>-|few|13|TRBV6-1|TRBJ1-5
TGTGCCAGCAGTGGTTGGGAGGAACAGCCCCAGCATTTT
CASSGWEEQPQHF
>-|-|12|TRBV4-2|TRBJ2-1
TGTGCCAGCGGGGGGGCCGGAAATGAGCAGTTCTTC
CASGGAGNEQFF
>-|-|16|TRBV4-1|TRBJ2-5
TGCGCCAGCAGCCAAGGTCGCGGCGCAACTCAAGAGACCCAGTACTTC
CASSQGRGATQETQYF
>TRBD1|-|14|TRBV5-1|TRBJ2-5
TGCGCCAGCAGCTTTGGACAGGCACAAGAGACCCAGTACTTC
CASSFGQAQETQYF
>TRBD1|-|16|TRBV12-5|TRBJ2-3
TGTGCTAGTGGTTTGGTACCGGGACAGGGGACAGATACGCAGTATTTT
CASGLVPGQGTDTQYF
>-|-|13|TRBV9|TRBJ2-2
TGTGCCAGCAGCGTACTCCCTAGCGGGGAGCTGTTTTTT
CASSVLPSGELFF
>TRBD2|-|16|TRBV6-1|TRBJ2-1
TGTGCCAGCAGTGAGGTTGGGGGGGGATCCTACAATGAGCAGTTCTTC
CASSEVGGGSYNEQFF
>-|-|11|TRBV9|TRBJ2-3
TGTGCCAGCAGCAAGGGGACAACGCAGTATTTT
CASSKGTTQYF
>TRBD1|few|15|TRBV6-5|TRBJ2-7
TGTGCCAGCGGGTTGGGGACAGGGCCCGCCTACGAGCAGTACTTC
CASGLGTGPAYEQYF
>-|-|12|TRBV28|TRBJ1-2
TGTGCCAGCAGTTTGGGGGGTTATGGCTACACCTTC
CASSLGGYGYTF
>-|once|15|TRBV19|TRBJ2-5
TGTGCCAGTAGTATAAAAGGGCCTGGGGGGGAGACCCAGTACTTC
CASSIKGPGGETQYF
>-|few|14|TRBV10-3|TRBJ1-3
TGTGCCATCAGTGCCCAGGGCTCTGGAAACACCATATATTTT
CAISAQGSGNTIYF
>TRBD1|-|15|TRBV13|TRBJ1-6
TGTGCCAGCAGCTTGGACAGGGGGTATAATTCACCCCTCCACTTT
CASSLDRGYNSPLHF
>TRBD1|-|15|TRBV19|TRBJ1-2
TGTGCCAGTAGTATCGGGACAGGGTCGATAGATGGCTACACCTTC
CASSIGTGSIDGYTF